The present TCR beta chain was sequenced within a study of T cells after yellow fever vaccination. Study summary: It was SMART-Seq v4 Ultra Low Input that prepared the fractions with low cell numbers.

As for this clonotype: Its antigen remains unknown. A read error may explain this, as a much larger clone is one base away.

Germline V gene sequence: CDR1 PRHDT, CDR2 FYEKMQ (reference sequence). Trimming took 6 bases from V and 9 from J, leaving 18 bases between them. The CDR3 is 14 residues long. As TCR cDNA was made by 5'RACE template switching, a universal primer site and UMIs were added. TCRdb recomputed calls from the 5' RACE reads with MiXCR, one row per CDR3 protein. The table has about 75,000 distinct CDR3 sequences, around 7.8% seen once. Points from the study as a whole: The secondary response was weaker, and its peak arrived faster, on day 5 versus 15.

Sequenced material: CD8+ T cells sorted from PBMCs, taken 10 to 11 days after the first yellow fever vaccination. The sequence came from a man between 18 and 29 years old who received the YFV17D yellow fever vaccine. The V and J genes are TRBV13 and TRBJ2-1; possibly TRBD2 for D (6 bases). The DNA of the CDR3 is TGTGCCAGCAGTGGCGGGACTGGCGGCAGTGAGCAGTTCTTC. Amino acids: CASSGGTGGSEQFF. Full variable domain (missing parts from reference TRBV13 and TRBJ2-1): AAGVIQSPRHLIKEKRETATLKCYPIPRHDTVYWYQQGPGQDPQFLISFYEKMQSDKGSIPDRFSAQQFSDYHSELNMSSLELGDSALYFCASSGGTGGSEQFFGPGTRLTVL.